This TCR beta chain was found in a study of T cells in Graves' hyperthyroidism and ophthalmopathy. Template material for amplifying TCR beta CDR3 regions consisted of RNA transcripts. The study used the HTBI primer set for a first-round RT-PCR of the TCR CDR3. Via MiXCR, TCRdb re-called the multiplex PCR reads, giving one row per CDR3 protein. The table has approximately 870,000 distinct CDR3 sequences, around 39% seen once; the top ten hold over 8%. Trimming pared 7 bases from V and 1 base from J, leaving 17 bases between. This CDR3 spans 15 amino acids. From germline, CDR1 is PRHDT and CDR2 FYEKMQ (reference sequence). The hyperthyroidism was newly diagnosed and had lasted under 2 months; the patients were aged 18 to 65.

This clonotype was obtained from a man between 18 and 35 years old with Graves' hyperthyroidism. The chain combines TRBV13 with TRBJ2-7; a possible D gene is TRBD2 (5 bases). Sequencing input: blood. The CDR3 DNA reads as TGTGCCAGCACCTCATCGGAGGTTTGGTCCTACGAGCAGTACTTC. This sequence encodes CASTSSEVWSYEQYF.